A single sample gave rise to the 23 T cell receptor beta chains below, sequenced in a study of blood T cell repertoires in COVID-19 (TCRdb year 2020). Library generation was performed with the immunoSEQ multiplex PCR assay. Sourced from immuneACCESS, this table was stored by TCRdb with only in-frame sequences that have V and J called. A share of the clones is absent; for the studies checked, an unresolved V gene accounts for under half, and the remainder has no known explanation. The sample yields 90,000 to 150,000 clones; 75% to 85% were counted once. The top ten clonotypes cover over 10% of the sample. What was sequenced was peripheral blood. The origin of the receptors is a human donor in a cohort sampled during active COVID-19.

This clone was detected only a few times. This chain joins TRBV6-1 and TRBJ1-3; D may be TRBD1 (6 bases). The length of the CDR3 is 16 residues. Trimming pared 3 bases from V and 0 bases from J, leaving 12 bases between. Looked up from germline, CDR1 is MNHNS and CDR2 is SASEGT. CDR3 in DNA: TGTGCCAGCAGTGATCGGGGGGCCCTCTCTGGAAACACCATATATTTT. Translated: CASSDRGALSGNTIYF.

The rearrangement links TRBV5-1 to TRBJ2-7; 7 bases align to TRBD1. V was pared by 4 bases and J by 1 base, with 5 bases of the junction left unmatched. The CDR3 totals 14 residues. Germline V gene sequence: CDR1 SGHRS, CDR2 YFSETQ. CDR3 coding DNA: TGCGCCAGCAGCAAGGACAGGCCATCCTACGAGCAGTACTTC. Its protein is CASSKDRPSYEQYF.

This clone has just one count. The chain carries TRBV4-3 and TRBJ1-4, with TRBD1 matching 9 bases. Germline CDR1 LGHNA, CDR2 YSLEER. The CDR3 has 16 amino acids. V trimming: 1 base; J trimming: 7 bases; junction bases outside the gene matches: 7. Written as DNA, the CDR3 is TGCGCCAGCAGCCAAGGCAGCGGGACAGGGACTGAAAAACTGTTTTTT. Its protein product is CASSQGSGTGTEKLFF.

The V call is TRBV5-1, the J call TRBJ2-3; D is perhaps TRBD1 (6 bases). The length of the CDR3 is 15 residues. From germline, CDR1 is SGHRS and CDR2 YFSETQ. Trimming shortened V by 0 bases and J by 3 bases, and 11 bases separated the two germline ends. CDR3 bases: TGCGCCAGCAGCTTGGCAGGGGATTGGACAGATACGCAGTATTTT. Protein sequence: CASSLAGDWTDTQYF.

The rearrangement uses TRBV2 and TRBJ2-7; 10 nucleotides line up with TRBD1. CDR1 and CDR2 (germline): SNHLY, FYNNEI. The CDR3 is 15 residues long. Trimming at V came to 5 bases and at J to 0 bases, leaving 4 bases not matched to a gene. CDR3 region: CASSTRDRGSYEQYF. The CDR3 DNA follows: TGTGCCAGCAGTACCCGGGACAGGGGCTCCTACGAGCAGTACTTC.

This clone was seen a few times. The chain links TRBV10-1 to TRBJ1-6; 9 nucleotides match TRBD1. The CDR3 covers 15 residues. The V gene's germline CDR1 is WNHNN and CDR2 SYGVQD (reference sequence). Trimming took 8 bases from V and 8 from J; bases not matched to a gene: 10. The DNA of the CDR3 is TGCGCCAGCTACCTCCAGCGGGACAGGGATTCACCCCTCCACTTT. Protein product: CASYLQRDRDSPLHF.

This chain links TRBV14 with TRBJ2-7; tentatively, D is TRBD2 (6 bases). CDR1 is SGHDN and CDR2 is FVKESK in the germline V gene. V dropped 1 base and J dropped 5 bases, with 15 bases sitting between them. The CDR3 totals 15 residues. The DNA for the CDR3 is TGTGCCAGCAGCCAAGTATCGGGGGACGGCGACGAGCAGTACTTC. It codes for CASSQVSGDGDEQYF. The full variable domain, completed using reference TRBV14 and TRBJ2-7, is EAGVTQFPSHSVIEKGQTVTLRCDPISGHDNLYWYRRVMGKEIKFLLHFVKESKQDESGMPNNRFLAERTGGTYSTLKVQPAELEDSGVYFCASSQVSGDGDEQYFGPGTRLTVT.

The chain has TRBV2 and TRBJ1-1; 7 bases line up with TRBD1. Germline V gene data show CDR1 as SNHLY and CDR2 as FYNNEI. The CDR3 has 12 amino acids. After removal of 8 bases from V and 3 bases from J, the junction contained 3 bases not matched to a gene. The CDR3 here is CASGRGDTEAFF. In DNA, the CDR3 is TGTGCCAGCGGCAGGGGGGACACTGAAGCTTTCTTT.

DNA for the CDR3: TGTGCCAGCAGCAAAGCTGTGAAGGACAGGGGATCCACTGAAGCTTTCTTT. Residues: CASSKAVKDRGSTEAFF. The chain couples TRBV21-1 to TRBJ1-1; TRBD1 is taken as the D call from the table, unchecked against the DNA. TRBV21-1 is shown as a pseudogene. This CDR3 comprises 17 residues.

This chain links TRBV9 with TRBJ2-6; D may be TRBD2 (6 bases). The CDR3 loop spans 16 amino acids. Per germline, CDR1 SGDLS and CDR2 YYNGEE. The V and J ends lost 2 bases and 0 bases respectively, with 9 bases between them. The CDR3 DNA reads TGTGCCAGCAGCGTTAGCGGCAGCTCTGGGGCCAACGTCCTGACTTTC. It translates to CASSVSGSSGANVLTF.

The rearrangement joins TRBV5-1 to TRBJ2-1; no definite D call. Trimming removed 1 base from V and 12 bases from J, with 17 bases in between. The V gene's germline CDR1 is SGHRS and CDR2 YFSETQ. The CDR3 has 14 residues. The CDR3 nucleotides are TGCGCCAGCAGCTTGTTGAGCGAGCCACTCGTGCAGTTCTTC. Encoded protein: CASSLLSEPLVQFF.

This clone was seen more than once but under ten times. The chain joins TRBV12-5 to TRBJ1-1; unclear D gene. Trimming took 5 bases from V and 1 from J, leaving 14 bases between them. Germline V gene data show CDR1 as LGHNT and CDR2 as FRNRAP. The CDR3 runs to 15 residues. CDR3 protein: CASGQDTWPNTEAFF. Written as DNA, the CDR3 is TGTGCTAGTGGTCAAGACACCTGGCCGAACACTGAAGCTTTCTTT.

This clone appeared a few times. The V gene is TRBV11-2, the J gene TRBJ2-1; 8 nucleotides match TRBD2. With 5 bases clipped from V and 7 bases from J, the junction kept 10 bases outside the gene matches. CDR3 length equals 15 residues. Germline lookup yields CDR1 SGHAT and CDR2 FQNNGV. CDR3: CASSTSGTRVNEQFF. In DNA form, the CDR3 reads TGTGCCAGCAGCACCTCTGGGACTAGGGTGAATGAGCAGTTCTTC.

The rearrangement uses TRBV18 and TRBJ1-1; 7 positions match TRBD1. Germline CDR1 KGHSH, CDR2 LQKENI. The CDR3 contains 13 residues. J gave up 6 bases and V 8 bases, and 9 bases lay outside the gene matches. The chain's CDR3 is CASQRGPNAEAFF. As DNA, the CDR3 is TGTGCCAGCCAAAGGGGGCCTAACGCTGAAGCTTTCTTT.

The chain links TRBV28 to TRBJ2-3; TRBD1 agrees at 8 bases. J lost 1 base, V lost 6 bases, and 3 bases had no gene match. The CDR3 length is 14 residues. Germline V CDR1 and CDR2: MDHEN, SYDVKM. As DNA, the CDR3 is TGTGCCAGCAGCCAGGACAGGGGCACAGATACGCAGTATTTT. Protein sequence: CASSQDRGTDTQYF.

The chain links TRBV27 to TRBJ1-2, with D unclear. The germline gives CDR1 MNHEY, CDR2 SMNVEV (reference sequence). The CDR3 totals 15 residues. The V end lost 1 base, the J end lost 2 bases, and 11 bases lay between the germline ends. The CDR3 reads CASSLLAVPNYGYTF. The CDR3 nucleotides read TGTGCCAGCAGTTTATTAGCGGTCCCAAACTATGGCTACACCTTC.

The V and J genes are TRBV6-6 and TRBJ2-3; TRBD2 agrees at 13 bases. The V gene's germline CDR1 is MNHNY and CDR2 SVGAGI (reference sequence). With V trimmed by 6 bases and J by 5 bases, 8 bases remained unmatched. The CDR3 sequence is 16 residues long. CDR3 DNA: TGTGCCAGCAGCACTCAACTAGCGGGGGGGCAAGATACGCAGTATTTT. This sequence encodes CASSTQLAGGQDTQYF.

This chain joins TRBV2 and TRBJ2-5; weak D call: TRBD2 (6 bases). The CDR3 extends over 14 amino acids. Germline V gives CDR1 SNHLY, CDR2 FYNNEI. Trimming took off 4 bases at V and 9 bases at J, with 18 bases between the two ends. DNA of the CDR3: TGTGCCAGCAGTGCACCCGGGACTCCAAAGGCCCAGTACTTC. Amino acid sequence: CASSAPGTPKAQYF.

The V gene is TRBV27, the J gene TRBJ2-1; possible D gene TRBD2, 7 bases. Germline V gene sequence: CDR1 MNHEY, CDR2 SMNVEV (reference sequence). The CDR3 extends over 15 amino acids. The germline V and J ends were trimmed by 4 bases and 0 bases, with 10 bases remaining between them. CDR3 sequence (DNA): TGTGCCAGCAGTTGGGGGGGCCCCTCCTACAATGAGCAGTTCTTC. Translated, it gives CASSWGGPSYNEQFF.

The DNA of the CDR3 is TGTGCCAGCAGCTTAGACAGGGCTGGCTACACCTTC. Translating it yields CASSLDRAGYTF. The chain couples TRBV7-9 to TRBJ1-2; possible D gene TRBD1, 6 bases. The CDR3 spans 12 residues. CDR1 is SEHNR and CDR2 is FQNEAQ in the germline V gene (reference sequence). V lost 1 base and J 7 bases, leaving 7 bases between the germline ends.

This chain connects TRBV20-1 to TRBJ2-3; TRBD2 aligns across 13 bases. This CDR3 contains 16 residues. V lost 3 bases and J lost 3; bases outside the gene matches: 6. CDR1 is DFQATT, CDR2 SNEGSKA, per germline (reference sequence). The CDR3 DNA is TGCAGTGCTAGTCCCGGGACTAGCGGGGTGACAGATACGCAGTATTTT. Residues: CSASPGTSGVTDTQYF.

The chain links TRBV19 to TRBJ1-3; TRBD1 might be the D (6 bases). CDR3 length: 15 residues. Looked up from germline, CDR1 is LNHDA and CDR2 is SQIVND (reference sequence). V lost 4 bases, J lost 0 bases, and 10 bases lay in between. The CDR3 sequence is CASSSQGNSGNTIYF. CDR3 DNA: TGTGCCAGTAGTAGTCAGGGGAACTCTGGAAACACCATATATTTT.

The CDR3 nucleotides are TGCGCCAGCAGCTCCAGTCTGGCACAGGGGGTTCAAGAGACCCAGTACTTC. Its translation: CASSSSLAQGVQETQYF. V is TRBV5-1 and J is TRBJ2-5; TRBD1 matches 8 bases. The CDR3 is made up of 17 amino acids. J was trimmed by 2 bases and V by 3 bases; bases with no gene match: 12. CDR1 is SGHRS and CDR2 is YFSETQ in the germline V gene.